The rows below give T cell receptor beta chains drawn from one sample of a study of T cells in Graves' hyperthyroidism and ophthalmopathy. Via MiXCR, TCRdb re-called the multiplex PCR reads, giving one row per CDR3 protein. The table lists about 290,000 distinct CDR3 sequences, about 15% of them singletons, with around 34% in the top ten. The sequencing input was blood. These receptors came from a man aged 30-40 years with Graves' hyperthyroidism. Each CDR3 is given with its conserved first and last residue. D genes are given only for firm matches. A row's size may be missing; if present it is once, few, many or a size class.

abundance	d_gene	v_gene	j_gene	CDR3nt	CDR3aa
.	.	TRBV20-1	TRBJ2-5	TGCAGTGCTAGAGCAGGGACCCCAGAGACCCAGTACTTC	CSARAGTPETQYF
.	TRBD2	TRBV20-1	TRBJ2-5	TGCAGTGCGCCCCCTAGCGGGAGTTTTGAGACCCAGTACTTC	CSAPPSGSFETQYF
.	.	TRBV5-1	TRBJ2-1	TGCGCCAGCAGCGATCCGGGAGAGCAGTTCTTC	CASSDPGEQFF
many	.	TRBV12-5	TRBJ1-1	TGTGCTAGTGGTTTGGAGGGGCACACTGAAGCTTTCTTT	CASGLEGHTEAFF
once	.	TRBV7-9	TRBJ2-7	TGTGCCAGCAGCTTAACGACCGTTCCAGGCGAGCAGTACTTC	CASSLTTVPGEQYF
.	.	TRBV6-9	TRBJ1-2	TGTGCCAGCAGTTATGACAGGATCTATGGCTACACCTTC	CASSYDRIYGYTF
many	.	TRBV5-1	TRBJ2-4	TGCGCCAGCAGCCCCGACAGCCTAGCCAAAAACATTCAGTACTTC	CASSPDSLAKNIQYF
few	.	TRBV7-9	TRBJ1-5	TGTGCCAGCAGTCTTTCGGACTATATCTGGCGCAATCAGCCCCAGCATTTT	CASSLSDYIWRNQPQHF
.	TRBD1	TRBV20-1	TRBJ1-2	TGCAGTGCTCGTCCAGGACAGGGGGGTGGCTACACCTTC	CSARPGQGGGYTF
many	.	TRBV10-3	TRBJ2-7	TGTGCCATCAGTGTCACAGGAGGCTCCTACGAGCAGTACTTC	CAISVTGGSYEQYF
many	TRBD2	TRBV3-1	TRBJ2-7	TGTGCCAGCAGCGACGGGACTAGCGGGAGTTACGAGCAGTACTTC	CASSDGTSGSYEQYF
many	TRBD1	TRBV6-1	TRBJ2-7	TGTGCCAGCAGTCGTCGACAGGGGAAAGGAACAACTGTCTACGAGCAGTACTTC	CASSRRQGKGTTVYEQYF
few	TRBD2	TRBV10-3	TRBJ2-1	TGTGCCATCAACCAGCGGGAGAGGGCTGAGCAGTTCTTC	CAINQRERAEQFF
many	TRBD2	TRBV27	TRBJ2-7	TGTGCCAGCAGTGCCACCCAACTAGCGATCTACGAGCAGTACTTC	CASSATQLAIYEQYF
many	.	TRBV11-2	TRBJ2-3	TGTGCCAGCAGCTTCGGTATTACGCAGTATTTT	CASSFGITQYF
few	.	TRBV7-9	TRBJ1-1	TGTGCCAGCAGCCACCTTGAAGGGGGGCGGACTGAAGCTTTCTTT	CASSHLEGGRTEAFF
few	.	TRBV4-1	TRBJ2-1	TGCGCCAGCAGCCACCCAAGATACAATGAGCAGTTCTTC	CASSHPRYNEQFF
.	.	TRBV13	TRBJ2-6	TGTGCCAGCCGGCGGCGGGAAGGGTTCTCTGGGGCCAACGTCCTGACTTTC	CASRRREGFSGANVLTF
many	.	TRBV2	TRBJ2-2	TGTGCCAGCTCTTCCGAAGTCACCGGGGAGCTGTTTTTT	CASSSEVTGELFF
few	.	TRBV20-1	TRBJ1-5	TGCAGTGCTAGTCGGGTAGGGCAGGGAGGCAATCAGCCCCAGCATTTT	CSASRVGQGGNQPQHF
.	.	TRBV30	TRBJ2-7	TGTGCCTGGAGTGTAAGCCGGGGACGGTACCACGAGCAGTACTTC	CAWSVSRGRYHEQYF
.	.	TRBV9	TRBJ1-3	TGTGCCAGCAGCACCAGTCCCGGGAACACCATATATTTT	CASSTSPGNTIYF
.	.	TRBV29-1	TRBJ1-1	TGCAGCGTAGGTCAACCGGCCACTGAAGCTTTCTTT	CSVGQPATEAFF
many	.	TRBV20-1	TRBJ2-7	TGCAGTGCCGTATCTAGCAGAACCTACGAGCAGTACTTC	CSAVSSRTYEQYF
few	.	TRBV28	TRBJ1-2	TGTGCCAGCAACATGGTCACGGTTAACTATGGCTACACCTTC	CASNMVTVNYGYTF
.	.	TRBV3-1	TRBJ2-2	TGTGCCGGCAGCCTAGGGTTGGCCGGGGAGCTGTTTTTT	CAGSLGLAGELFF
many	TRBD1	TRBV28	TRBJ2-1	TGTGCCAGCAGTTTAGCACAGGGGGATGAGCAGTTCTTC	CASSLAQGDEQFF
many	.	TRBV11-3	TRBJ2-1	TGTGCCAGCAGCTTAGTGGTGGTTGGGCGCAATGAGCAGTTCTTC	CASSLVVVGRNEQFF
many	TRBD2	TRBV7-9	TRBJ2-3	TGTGCCAGCAGCCCCGGGGGGTGGAGCACAGATACGCAGTATTTT	CASSPGGWSTDTQYF
.	TRBD1	TRBV18	TRBJ2-2	TGTGCCAGTCTCTGGACAGGGGAAGTCACCGGGGAGCTGTTTTTT	CASLWTGEVTGELFF
many	TRBD1	TRBV10-1	TRBJ2-1	TGCGCCAGCAGTGTCCGGACAGGGATGACCCCCCACAATGAGCAGTTCTTC	CASSVRTGMTPHNEQFF
many	.	TRBV2	TRBJ1-1	TGTGCCAGCAGTGCACAGGAGTGGGCTTTCTTT	CASSAQEWAFF
.	.	TRBV12-3/TRBV12-4	TRBJ2-5	TGTGCCAGCAGGAGGGACATGCAAGGGACCCAGTACTTC	CASRRDMQGTQYF
.	.	TRBV4-1	TRBJ2-1	TGCGCCAGCGCCGTGGGCGGGCCATTCTCCTACAATGAGCAGTTCTTC	CASAVGGPFSYNEQFF
few	TRBD1	TRBV11-3	TRBJ2-7	TGTGCCAGCAGCCGGAGACAGGGGGCGAACGAGCAGTACTTC	CASSRRQGANEQYF
few	.	TRBV11-2	TRBJ1-6	TGTGCCAGCAGCTTTCTGACTTCACCCCTCCACTTT	CASSFLTSPLHF
many	TRBD1	TRBV2	TRBJ2-7	TGTGCCAGCAGTTTAGGACAGGGGAAGGACGAGCAGTACTTC	CASSLGQGKDEQYF
few	.	TRBV29-1	TRBJ2-7	TGCAGCGTGTCGGAGGGGGCGCGGTACGAGCAGTACTTC	CSVSEGARYEQYF
many	.	TRBV28	TRBJ2-7	TGTGCCAGCAGTTCCTCGACTAGTTCCTACGAGCAGTACTTC	CASSSSTSSYEQYF
.	TRBD1	TRBV6-2/TRBV6-3	TRBJ2-2	TGTGCCAGCAGTTACTCCGGGACAGGGGGCTCCACCGGGGAGCTGTTTTTT	CASSYSGTGGSTGELFF
many	.	TRBV20-1	TRBJ2-7	TGCAGTGCCCACCCGGAGAGGGAAACCTACGAGCAGTACTTC	CSAHPERETYEQYF
.	.	TRBV2	TRBJ1-2	TGTGCCACAGAAGACCCCCTCTATGGCCACACCTTC	CATEDPLYGHTF
.	.	TRBV5-1	TRBJ1-4	TGCGCCAGCAGCTTGGCCGGTCCGGGTGTAGCGACTAATGAAAAACTGTTTTTT	CASSLAGPGVATNEKLFF
many	.	TRBV7-2	TRBJ1-1	TGTGCCAGCAGCGACTCTGGGACGAACACTGAAGCTTTCTTT	CASSDSGTNTEAFF
many	.	TRBV30	TRBJ1-1	TGTGCCTGGAGTCCCCCAATGAACACTGAAGCTTTCTTT	CAWSPPMNTEAFF